This T cell receptor beta chain derives from a study of beta chain features in type 1 diabetes. Study-level findings and limits: Comparison showed that naive, central memory and Treg TCRB repertoires appeared more similar among patients than among healthy donors. Shorter templates might be favored by PCR, equally in patients and controls.

Germline CDR1 SQVTM, CDR2 ANQGSEA. V was clipped by 4 bases and J by 8 bases; unmatched bases: 14. This CDR3 has 15 residues. Isolated RNA was reverse transcribed in full, so expressed TCRB transcripts were sequenced. The assay was immunoSEQ multiplex PCR, and TCRdb's table has in-frame clones only and misses some. The table shows roughly 450,000 clones, with roughly 14% occurring only once. This clone turned up a few times. Its matching antigen is unknown. This clonotype was obtained from a man aged 30 to 39 in good health. Sequencing input: naive CD4+ T cells from blood. This chain uses TRBV29-1 with TRBJ2-1, with 7 bases lining up with TRBD2. The CDR3 here is CSVVYDGRAGYEQFF. DNA of the CDR3: TGCAGCGTTGTTTATGATGGGAGGGCCGGCTATGAGCAGTTCTTC.